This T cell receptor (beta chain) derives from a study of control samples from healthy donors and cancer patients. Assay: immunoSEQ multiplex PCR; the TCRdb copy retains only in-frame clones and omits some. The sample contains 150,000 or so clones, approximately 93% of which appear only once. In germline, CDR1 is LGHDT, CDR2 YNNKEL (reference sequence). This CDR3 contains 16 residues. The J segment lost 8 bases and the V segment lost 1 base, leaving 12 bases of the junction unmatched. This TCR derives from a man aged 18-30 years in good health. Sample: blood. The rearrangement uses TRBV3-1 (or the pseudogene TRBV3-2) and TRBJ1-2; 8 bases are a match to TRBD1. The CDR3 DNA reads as TGTGCCAGCAGCCAAGTCAGATTCGGGGACAGGCAGGGCTACACCTTC. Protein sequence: CASSQVRFGDRQGYTF.